The rows below give T cell receptor beta chains drawn from one sample of a study of blood T cell repertoires in COVID-19. The method was immunoSEQ multiplex PCR; TCRdb's version includes in-frame clones alone and lacks a portion of them. This sample has just over 300,000 clones; 85% to 90% occur once, and the top ten carry roughly 4.3%. Sequenced sample: PBMCs or T cells enriched from blood (not recorded which). These receptors came from a woman younger than 35 with acute COVID-19. Each CDR3 is given with its conserved first and last residue. D genes are given only for firm matches.

CDR3 DNA	CDR3 protein	D gene	CDR3 length	V gene	J gene
TGCAGCGTTGATGTCGGGTTTCGAGGCTACACCTTC	CSVDVGFRGYTF	.	12	TRBV29-1	TRBJ1-2
TGTGCCAGCAGTCCGGGGCATTCCGGGGGTCAGCCCCAGCATTTT	CASSPGHSGGQPQHF	.	15	TRBV2	TRBJ1-5
TGTGCCAGCAGCTTCGCACTAGCGGGATCCGAGCAGTACTTC	CASSFALAGSEQYF	TRBD2	14	TRBV5-8	TRBJ2-7
TGTGCCAGCAGTCACCGGGACAGGGTTAATGAAAAACTGTTTTTT	CASSHRDRVNEKLFF	TRBD1	15	TRBV28	TRBJ1-4
TGTGCCAGCAGCTTATGGGGGACTAGCGGGAGCGATGAGCAGTTCTTC	CASSLWGTSGSDEQFF	TRBD2	16	TRBV11-2	TRBJ2-1
TGCGCCAGCAGCGCCCGACAGGGGCCAACCTCCGTCTTC	CASSARQGPTSVF	TRBD1	13	TRBV5-1	TRBJ1-2
TGTGCCAGCAGTGAAGGGGGGGGAGAGACCCAGTACTTC	CASSEGGGETQYF	TRBD2	13	TRBV2	TRBJ2-5
TGTGCCAGCTCACCACCGGGCACAGGGTACAATGAAGCTTTCTTT	CASSPPGTGYNEAFF	.	15	TRBV18	TRBJ1-1
TGTGCCAGCAGCCCAGGACTAGCACGGAGAGGTGAGCAGTTCTTC	CASSPGLARRGEQFF	TRBD2	15	TRBV11-2	TRBJ2-1
TGTGCCAGCAGCCAAAGGTCGCGGCTCCCCGGGGCCAACGTCCTGACTTTC	CASSQRSRLPGANVLTF	.	17	TRBV3-1/TRBV3-2	TRBJ2-6
TGTGCCAGCAGCCAAGATCTCACTAGCGGGGCCTACGAGCAGTACTTC	CASSQDLTSGAYEQYF	TRBD2	16	TRBV4-2	TRBJ2-7
TGTGCCAGTAGTCCGGGACAGGGGAGGTACGAGCAGTACTTC	CASSPGQGRYEQYF	TRBD1	14	TRBV19	TRBJ2-7
TGTGCCAGCAGCCCGAGACAGGACGGGGGCTACACCTTC	CASSPRQDGGYTF	.	13	TRBV7-3	TRBJ1-2
TGCAGTGCTAGAAATAGGGGAGCTTTCTTT	CSARNRGAFF	.	10	TRBV20-1	TRBJ1-1
TGTGCCGCTAAGCAGGGGGTCTGGAACACTGAAGCTTTCTTT	CAAKQGVWNTEAFF	TRBD1	14	TRBV6-6	TRBJ1-1
TGTGCCAGCAGTTACTCTACCGGGACTAGATGGACCGGGGAGCTGTTTTTT	CASSYSTGTRWTGELFF	TRBD2	17	TRBV6-7	TRBJ2-2